One and the same sample provided the 10 T cell receptor beta chains below, sequenced in a study of T cells in Graves' hyperthyroidism and ophthalmopathy. TCR beta CDR3 regions were amplified from RNA. A first-round RT-PCR of the TCR CDR3 used the HTBI primer set. MiXCR, applied by TCRdb to the multiplex PCR reads, yields one record per CDR3 protein. This sample has a few hundred thousand distinct CDR3 sequences; roughly 46% occur once, and the top ten carry roughly 7.7%. Source material: peripheral blood or thyroid tissue (not recorded which). The receptors stem from a woman aged 18-35 years with Graves' hyperthyroidism.

The chain links TRBV18 to TRBJ2-7, with D perhaps matching TRBD2 (6 bases). This CDR3 comprises 15 residues. Germline CDR1 reads KGHSH; CDR2 reads LQKENI. The V end was cut by 3 bases, the J end by 0 bases, with 12 bases between. This chain's CDR3 is CASSPGGLSSYEQYF. The CDR3 region has the DNA TGTGCCAGCTCACCGGGAGGATTGAGCTCCTACGAGCAGTACTTC. Variable domain in full (rest from reference TRBV18 and TRBJ2-7): NAGVMQNPRHLVRRRGQEARLRCSPMKGHSHVYWYRQLPEEGLKFMVYLQKENIIDESGMPKERFSAEFPKEGPSILRIQQVVRGDSAAYFCASSPGGLSSYEQYFGPGTRLTVT.

This clonotype occurred a few times. J is TRBJ2-7 and V is TRBV27; 8 positions match TRBD1. From germline, CDR1 is MNHEY and CDR2 SMNVEV (reference sequence). V lost 1 base, J lost 0 bases, and 2 bases stayed unmatched. The CDR3 is made up of 15 amino acids. In DNA form, the CDR3 reads TGTGCCAGCAGTTTATGGACAGGGCGCTCCTACGAGCAGTACTTC. The encoded protein is CASSLWTGRSYEQYF.

On this clonotype itself: The conserved final phenylalanine or tryptophan is absent from the CDR3, which likely points to a read error. The DNA is left out, because the CDR3 cannot be placed on it with certainty; the CDR3 is given as TCRdb lists it. CDR3 sequence reads: CASSLGTSGT. The rearrangement links TRBV12-3 or TRBV12-4 to TRBJ1-5. The CDR3 extends over 10 residues, inclusive of both ends.

This chain links TRBV2 with TRBJ2-6; D might be TRBD1 or TRBD2, each matching 5 bases. The germline CDR1 and CDR2 sequences are SNHLY and FYNNEI. Trimming removed 6 bases at V and 2 bases at J, with 11 bases between. CDR3 length equals 15 residues. For the CDR3, the DNA is TGTGCCAGCAGGATCGGGACGACTGGGGCCAACGTCCTGACTTTC. It yields the protein CASRIGTTGANVLTF.

The rearrangement uses TRBV29-1 and TRBJ2-6; D tentatively fits TRBD1 or TRBD2 (5 bases each). Germline V lookup: CDR1 SQVTM, CDR2 ANQGSEA. The V gene lost 3 bases and the J gene lost 4 bases, with 10 bases spanning the gap. CDR3 length: 14 amino acids. The CDR3 DNA reads TGCAGCGTTGAGAGGGGATCCGGGGCCAACGTCCTGACTTTC. The encoded protein is CSVERGSGANVLTF.

V is TRBV7-3 and J is TRBJ2-1; the match to TRBD2 covers 7 bases. CDR3 length: 13 amino acids. The V segment lost 5 bases and the J segment 8 bases; nucleotides outside the gene matches: 6. Germline V lookup: CDR1 SGHTA, CDR2 FQGTGA. Here the CDR3 reads CASSLGTTDEQFF. The DNA for the CDR3 is TGTGCCAGCAGCCTTGGGACTACCGATGAGCAGTTCTTC.

Notes on this clonotype: With a much larger clone just one base away, this may be a read error. The chain uses TRBV10-3 and TRBJ2-7; no clear D gene. The V end lost 4 bases, the J end lost 7 bases, and 11 bases lay between the germline ends. This CDR3 has 12 residues. Germline V gene sequence: CDR1 ENHRY, CDR2 SYGVKD. The CDR3 DNA sequence: TGTGCCATCAGTGGAGAGGTTCCGGAGCAGTACTTC. Protein sequence: CAISGEVPEQYF.

This clonotype was counted ten times or more. This rearrangement joins TRBV4-1 to TRBJ1-4; the D is unclear. The CDR3 runs to 13 residues. Germline-derived CDR1 and CDR2 are MGHRA and YSYEKL. The germline V and J ends were trimmed by 1 base and 5 bases, with 5 bases remaining between them. The CDR3 nucleotides are TGCGCCAGCAGCCAAGTGGGGAATGAAAAACTGTTTTTT. It yields the protein CASSQVGNEKLFF.

Many counts were recorded for this clonotype. This chain joins TRBV15 and TRBJ1-2, with D unresolved. The CDR3 contains 12 residues. CDR1 and CDR2 from the germline V gene are LNHNV and YYDKDF (reference sequence). V was shortened by 0 bases and J by 10 bases, with 9 bases between the two germline ends. CDR3 sequence reads: CATSRDKVLYTF. CDR3 bases: TGTGCCACCAGCAGAGATAAGGTTCTCTACACCTTC.

The rearrangement joins TRBV10-3 to TRBJ2-3, with 7 nucleotides matching TRBD1. The J segment lost 9 bases and the V segment lost 6 bases, leaving 9 bases of the junction unmatched. CDR1 is ENHRY, CDR2 SYGVKD, per germline. The CDR3 is made up of 13 amino acids. In nucleotides, the CDR3 is TGTGCCATCAGCGGACAGCCACAGGGGACGCAGTATTTT. Translated, it gives CAISGQPQGTQYF.